Described below is a single T cell receptor beta chain sequence and its context. Its matching antigen is unknown. The record originates from a study of Ad26.COV2.S vaccination and SARS-CoV-2 variants. Study details: Donor was one of the participants in the Ad26.COV2.S arm of the COV1001 trial. Study results and caveats: The TCR breadth and depth analyses may have understated or missed part of the total T cell responses. Vaccine and placebo groups showed comparable non-spike TCR breadth.

Specified treatment: around 19 received Ad26.COV2.S at low or high dose, single or two shots; about 5 received placebo; per-sample allocation not given. Material that was analyzed had been drawn on day 63 after the first vaccine or placebo injection. Clones were sequenced by immunoSEQ multiplex PCR, and TCRdb holds only the in-frame ones, with some missing. Found here are hundreds of thousands of clones, around 90% of them singletons; the top ten hold more than 10%. Here the sequenced sample was peripheral blood, taken in a trial of Ad26.COV2.S vaccine versus placebo. The receptor was derived from a person aged 18-60 years who received the Ad26.COV2.S COVID-19 vaccine or a placebo.

The CDR3 DNA follows: TGCAGCGTCGGACTAGCGGGAGCCCTGAACACCGGGGAGCTGTTTTTT. Amino acids: CSVGLAGALNTGELFF. The chain employs TRBV29-1 and TRBJ2-2; TRBD2 matches at 13 bases. The CDR3 loop spans 16 amino acids. Losses at the gene ends were 6 bases for V and 1 base for J; bases not matched to a gene: 5. The germline CDR1 and CDR2 sequences are SQVTM and ANQGSEA.